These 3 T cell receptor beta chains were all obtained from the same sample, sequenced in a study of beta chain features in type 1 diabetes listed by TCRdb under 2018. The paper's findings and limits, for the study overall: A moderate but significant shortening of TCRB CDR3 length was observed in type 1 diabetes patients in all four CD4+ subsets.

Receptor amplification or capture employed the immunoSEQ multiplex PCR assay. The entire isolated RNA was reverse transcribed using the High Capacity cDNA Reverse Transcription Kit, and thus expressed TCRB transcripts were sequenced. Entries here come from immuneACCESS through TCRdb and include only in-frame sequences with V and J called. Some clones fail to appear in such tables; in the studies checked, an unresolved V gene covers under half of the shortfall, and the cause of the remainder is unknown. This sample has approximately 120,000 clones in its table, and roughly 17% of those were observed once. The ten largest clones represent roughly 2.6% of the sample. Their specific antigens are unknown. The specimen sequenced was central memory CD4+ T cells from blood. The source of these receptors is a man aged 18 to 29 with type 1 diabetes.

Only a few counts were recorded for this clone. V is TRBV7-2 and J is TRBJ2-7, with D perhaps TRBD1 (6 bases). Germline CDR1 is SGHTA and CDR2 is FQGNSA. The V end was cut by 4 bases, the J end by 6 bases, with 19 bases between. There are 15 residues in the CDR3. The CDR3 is CASSSQTGDNVEQYF. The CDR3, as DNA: TGTGCCAGCAGCTCCCAGACCGGGGACAATGTCGAGCAGTACTTC.

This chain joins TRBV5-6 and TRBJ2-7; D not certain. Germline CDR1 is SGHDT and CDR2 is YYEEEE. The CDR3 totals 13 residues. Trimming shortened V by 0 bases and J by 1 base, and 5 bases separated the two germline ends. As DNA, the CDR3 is TGTGCCAGCAGCTTGGCGGCGTCCTACGAGCAGTACTTC. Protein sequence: CASSLAASYEQYF.

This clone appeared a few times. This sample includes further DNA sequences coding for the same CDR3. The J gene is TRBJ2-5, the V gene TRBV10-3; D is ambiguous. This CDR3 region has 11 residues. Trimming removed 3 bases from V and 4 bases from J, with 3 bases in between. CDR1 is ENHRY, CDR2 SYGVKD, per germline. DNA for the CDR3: TGTGCCATCAGTGAAGGAGAGACCCAGTACTTC. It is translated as CAISEGETQYF.